This TCR beta chain was recorded in a study of neurological immune-mediated disorders. Across the study: Within the group of about 35 multiple sclerosis patients, roughly 30 were relapsing-remitting, while 3 were secondary progressive.

This clonotype was picked up many times. Germline CDR1 reads LGHDT; CDR2 reads YNNKEL (reference sequence). CDR3 length equals 14 residues. With V trimmed by 5 bases and J by 8 bases, 5 bases remained unmatched. Every sequencing run produced over 160 million TCR-beta sequences that came from 15-18 subjects. TCRdb called the 5' RACE reads again in MiXCR, with one record for every CDR3 protein. The sample shows approximately 80,000 distinct CDR3 sequences, 5.8% of them seen only once. Sample time point: longitudinal time-point 2. This sequence joins TRBV3-1 and TRBJ2-4, with 11 bases fitting TRBD1. Sequencing was performed on PBMCs. The origin of this receptor is a woman aged 60 to 75 with multiple sclerosis. The CDR3 nucleotides read TGTGCCAGCAGCGGCACGGGACAGGGGGACATTCAGTACTTC. Translating gives CASSGTGQGDIQYF. The entire variable domain, with the rest obtained from reference TRBV3-1 and TRBJ2-4, is as follows: DTAVSQTPKYLVTQMGNDKSIKCEQNLGHDTMYWYKQDSKKFLKIMFSYNNKELIINETVPNRFSPKSPDKAHLNLHINSLELGDSAVYFCASSGTGQGDIQYFGAGTRLSVL.